This entry concerns a single T cell receptor beta chain. Its antigen has not been determined. No clone much larger than this one lies a single base away; base qualities are absent. The CDR3 holds 12 amino acids from the cysteine to the phenylalanine. Kept here is only the CDR3 DNA, which spans 36 bases and is read in frame from base 1. Trimming at the junction amounts to 0 bases on V and 8 bases on J, and the germline ends lie 8 bases apart. CDR1 and CDR2, looked up from the germline V gene, are SGDLS and YYNGEE. The data derive from a study of graft-versus-host responses after intestinal transplantation (dated by TCRdb to the early 2020s). Context from the whole study: The transplants that recipients received were multivisceral, liver-intestinal, or isolated intestinal. Alloreactive clones were identified by sequencing pre-transplant mixed lymphocyte reaction products and comparing these products with unstimulated pre-transplant donor and recipient T cells. The cohort enrolled 20 to 25 intestinal transplant recipients, one of whom was a retransplant, and a few patients without pretransplant specimens were excluded. Graft-versus-host and host-versus-graft alloreactive T cell clones were tracked in the graft, circulation and bone marrow after intestinal transplantation using bulk TCR-beta CDR3 sequencing. Rather than being sequenced by the commercial service, samples from a few later patients were sequenced in-house on an Illumina MiSeq and processed with MiXCR. Donor T cell macrochimerism was defined as a peak of at least 4% donor T cells among recipient peripheral blood mononuclear cells. Every recipient was given anti-thymocyte globulin induction, then maintenance tacrolimus and steroids for approximately 3 years.

General findings and caveats noted by the study authors: The relatively low number and heterogeneity of intestinal transplant patients limited the conclusions. High GvH to HvG T cell clonal ratios were observed in the allografts of patients with donor T cell macrochimerism. GvH clones were detected in recipient bone marrow, and some of these GvH clones were observed earlier in ileal mucosa or blood, consistent with an intestinal mucosal origin. Early after transplant, peak levels of circulating GvH clones were found to be associated with declines in HvG clones.

In the paper's terms, the time point label means: cells obtained before transplantation from donor or recipient. CD3+CD4+ and CD3+CD8+ populations were FACS-sorted from unstimulated pre-transplant donor and recipient cells taken from spleen or lymph nodes. The library was prepared using the immunoSEQ multiplex PCR assay. In most patients, genomic DNA was isolated using the Qiagen DNeasy Blood and Tissue Kit and sent frozen to Adaptive Biotechnologies for TCR sequencing. Adaptive Biotechnologies carried out high-throughput TCR-beta CDR3 sequencing of genomic DNA for most patients. For the original study's pipeline: Adaptive's ImmunoSEQ software supplied the TCR sequencing data for 15 to 20 patients, while MiXCR and VDJtools were used to process three other patients. To correct CD4 versus CD8 sorting errors, any sequence found in both subsets at a frequency ratio below 5:1 was removed. CDR3 nucleotide sequences shared between donor and recipient were removed because their origin could not be assigned. To be classed as alloreactive, a clone needed at least 2-fold expansion over unstimulated cells and a minimum CFSE-low frequency of 0.002% (template counts) or 0.001% (read counts). Clones were considered mappable if detected in sequenced pre-transplant spleen, lymph node, or MLR CFSE-low populations of the donor or recipient. Cumulative frequency of alloreactive clones was calculated as a percentage of all sequences weighted by copy number. Not all clones reach the TCRdb copy of this immuneACCESS table, which keeps in-frame sequences only. Checked studies attribute under half of the gap to unresolved V genes and leave the rest unexplained. The V and J calls and clone size were taken over from that table, and D and trimming were inferred from the DNA. The sample data list about 120,000 clones, and roughly 95% of these were observed just once. The ten largest clones take up 3% to 4% of the sample.

The rearranged chain carries TRBV9 and TRBJ1-2, with no D gene named confidently. The sequence was obtained from a human donor who received an intestinal transplant. The material sequenced was unstimulated CD8+ T cells sorted from spleen or lymph node cells, taken before intestinal transplant. Here the CDR3 is given as CASSVGGRGYTF. The DNA is as follows: TGTGCCAGCAGCGTAGGGGGTCGCGGCTACACCTTC.